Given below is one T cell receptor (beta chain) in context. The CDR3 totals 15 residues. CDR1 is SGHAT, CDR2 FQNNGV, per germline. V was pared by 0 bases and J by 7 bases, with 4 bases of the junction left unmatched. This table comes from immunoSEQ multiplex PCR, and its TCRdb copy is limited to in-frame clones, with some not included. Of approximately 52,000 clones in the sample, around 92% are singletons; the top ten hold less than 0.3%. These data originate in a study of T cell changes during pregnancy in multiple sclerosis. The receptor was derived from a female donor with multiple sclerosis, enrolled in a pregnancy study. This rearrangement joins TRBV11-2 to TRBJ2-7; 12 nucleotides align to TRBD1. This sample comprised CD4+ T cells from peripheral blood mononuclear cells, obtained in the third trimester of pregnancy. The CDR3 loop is CASSLERDRGLEQYF. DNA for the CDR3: TGTGCCAGCAGCTTAGAGAGGGACAGGGGGCTTGAGCAGTACTTC.